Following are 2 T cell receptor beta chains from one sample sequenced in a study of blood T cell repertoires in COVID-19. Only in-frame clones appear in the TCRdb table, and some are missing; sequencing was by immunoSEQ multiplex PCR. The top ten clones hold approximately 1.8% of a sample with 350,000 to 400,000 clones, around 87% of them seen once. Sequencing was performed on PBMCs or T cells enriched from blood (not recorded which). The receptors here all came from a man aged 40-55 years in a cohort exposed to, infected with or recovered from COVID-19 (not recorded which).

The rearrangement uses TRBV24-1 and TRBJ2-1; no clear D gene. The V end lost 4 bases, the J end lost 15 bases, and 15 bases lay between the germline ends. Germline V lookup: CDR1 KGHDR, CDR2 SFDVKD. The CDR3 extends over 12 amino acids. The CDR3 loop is CATSEISGRRFF. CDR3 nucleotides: TGTGCCACCAGTGAGATCTCAGGCAGACGGTTCTTC.

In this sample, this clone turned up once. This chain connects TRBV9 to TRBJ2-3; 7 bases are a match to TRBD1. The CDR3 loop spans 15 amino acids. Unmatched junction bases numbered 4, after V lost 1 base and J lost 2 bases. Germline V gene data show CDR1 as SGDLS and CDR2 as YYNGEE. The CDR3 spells CASSVQDRNTDTQYF. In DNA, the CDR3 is TGTGCCAGCAGCGTACAGGACAGGAACACAGATACGCAGTATTTT.